The rows below give T cell receptor beta chains drawn from one sample of a study of brain T cells in children with intractable seizures. Profiling relied on immunoSEQ multiplex PCR, and the TCRdb table lists in-frame clones only, not all of them. The sample includes tens of thousands of clones, roughly 91% seen only once; the top ten take 1.5%. Sequencing was performed on peripheral blood, taken at surgery. The receptor source for this set is a boy younger than two with tuberous sclerosis and intractable seizures. The CDR3 runs from the conserved cysteine through the conserved F or W. A D gene is named only where the DNA matches it firmly. Size values are once, few and many counts, or a class for expanded clones, and some rows have none.

abundance	d_gene	v_gene	len	j_gene	CDR3aa	CDR3nt
.	.	TRBV5-1	14	TRBJ2-5	CASTGLGGQETQYF	TGCGCCAGCACAGGTCTCGGCGGGCAAGAGACCCAGTACTTC
.	TRBD2	TRBV7-9	14	TRBJ2-7	CASSFPGLAYEQYF	TGTGCCAGCAGCTTCCCGGGACTAGCCTACGAGCAGTACTTC
once	.	TRBV3-1/TRBV3-2	15	TRBJ1-2	CASSQQTGSNYGYTF	TGTGCCAGCAGCCAACAAACAGGATCTAACTATGGCTACACCTTC
.	TRBD1	TRBV7-9	14	TRBJ1-1	CASSSRGLNTEAFF	TGTGCCAGCAGCAGCAGGGGGCTGAACACTGAAGCTTTCTTT
.	.	TRBV7-9	12	TRBJ1-1	CASSLVGREAFF	TGTGCCAGCAGCTTAGTAGGACGAGAAGCTTTCTTT
once	.	TRBV9	13	TRBJ2-5	CASGTGSGETQYF	TGTGCCAGCGGGACGGGATCGGGGGAGACCCAGTACTTC
.	.	TRBV10-3	15	TRBJ1-3	CAIQGSGNSGNTIYF	TGTGCCATCCAAGGAAGCGGAAACTCTGGAAACACCATATATTTT
.	.	TRBV7-9	16	TRBJ2-7	CASSSPGFRDTNEQYF	TGTGCCAGCAGCTCGCCTGGTTTCCGGGACACCAACGAGCAGTACTTC
once	.	TRBV3-1/TRBV3-2	11	TRBJ2-2	CASRRVRELFF	TGTGCCAGCCGCAGGGTCCGGGAGCTGTTTTTT
.	TRBD1	TRBV24-1	15	TRBJ2-3	CATSDRDRGTDTQYF	TGTGCCACCAGTGATCGGGACAGAGGCACAGATACGCAGTATTTT
.	TRBD1	TRBV29-1	13	TRBJ1-2	CSVGTGLDYGYTF	TGCAGCGTTGGGACAGGCTTAGACTATGGCTACACCTTC
.	TRBD2	TRBV5-4	15	TRBJ2-7	CASSSGLAGEREQYF	TGTGCCAGCAGCTCGGGACTAGCGGGAGAACGGGAGCAGTACTTC
.	.	TRBV11-3	16	TRBJ1-2	CASSLWGRAGDYGYTF	TGTGCCAGCAGCTTATGGGGCCGTGCGGGCGACTATGGCTACACCTTC
.	.	TRBV7-8	12	TRBJ2-7	CASSLGDYEQYF	TGTGCCAGCAGCTTAGGGGACTACGAGCAGTACTTC
.	TRBD2	TRBV4-2	17	TRBJ2-3	CASSQDTAGVGADTQYF	TGTGCCAGCAGCCAAGATACGGCGGGAGTCGGGGCAGATACGCAGTATTTT
.	.	TRBV21-1	17	TRBJ2-5	CASSKGSASIFQETQYF	TGTGCCAGCAGCAAAGGTTCAGCTAGCATCTTCCAAGAGACCCAGTACTTC
.	.	TRBV7-3	15	TRBJ1-2	CASSLVWTWKRGYTF	TGTGCCAGCAGCTTAGTTTGGACATGGAAGCGGGGCTACACCTTC
.	TRBD2	TRBV19	13	TRBJ2-3	CASSTGGSDTQYF	TGTGCCAGTAGTACGGGGGGGTCAGATACGCAGTATTTT
.	.	TRBV3-1/TRBV3-2	14	TRBJ1-2	CASSQDGTRYGYTF	TGTGCCAGCAGCCAAGATGGGACGCGCTATGGCTACACCTTC
.	.	TRBV5-6	12	TRBJ2-7	CASSWGTYEQYF	TGTGCCAGCAGCTGGGGGACCTACGAGCAGTACTTC
.	.	TRBV19	14	TRBJ1-2	CASSIDKRGYGYTF	TGTGCCAGTAGTATAGATAAAAGGGGCTATGGCTACACCTTC
.	.	TRBV3-1/TRBV3-2	13	TRBJ2-2	CASSQGPAGELFF	TGTGCCAGCAGCCAAGGACCTGCAGGGGAGCTGTTTTTT
.	.	TRBV30	14	TRBJ2-7	CAWSLSGDGYEQYF	TGTGCCTGGAGCCTTAGCGGAGACGGGTACGAGCAGTACTTC
.	.	TRBV19	13	TRBJ1-4	CASSREYNEKLFF	TGTGCCAGTTCCAGGGAGTATAATGAAAAACTGTTTTTT
.	.	TRBV2	13	TRBJ1-1	CASRQSLVPGAFF	TGTGCCAGCAGACAGTCATTGGTCCCTGGGGCTTTCTTT
few	.	TRBV7-8	15	TRBJ2-7	CASSLERGRSYEQYF	TGTGCCAGCAGCTTGGAAAGGGGACGTTCCTACGAGCAGTACTTC
.	.	TRBV2	13	TRBJ1-1	CASSVLLDTEAFF	TGTGCCAGCAGTGTTCTGCTGGACACTGAAGCTTTCTTT
once	.	TRBV5-4	14	TRBJ1-1	CASSLALGGAEAFF	TGTGCCAGCAGCTTGGCATTGGGAGGTGCTGAAGCTTTCTTT
.	.	TRBV2	15	TRBJ1-5	CASSKRGALNQPQHF	TGTGCCAGCAGTAAAAGGGGGGCCCTAAATCAGCCCCAGCATTTT
.	.	TRBV9	14	TRBJ2-7	CASSVGRTPDEQYF	TGTGCCAGCAGCGTAGGACGGACTCCCGACGAGCAGTACTTC
.	TRBD1	TRBV5-5	17	TRBJ1-3	CASSNRRGQGPGNTIYF	TGTGCCAGCAGCAACCGCCGAGGACAGGGCCCTGGAAACACCATATATTTT
.	.	TRBV24-1	13	TRBJ1-2	CATSQGGGQGYTF	TGTGCCACCAGTCAAGGCGGGGGGCAAGGCTACACCTTC
.	.	TRBV7-8	16	TRBJ2-7	CASSLAGVGGSYEQYF	TGTGCCAGCAGCTTAGCGGGGGTAGGGGGGTCCTACGAGCAGTACTTC
.	.	TRBV6-1	13	TRBJ1-1	CASSEIGDPEAFF	TGTGCCAGCAGTGAAATTGGGGATCCTGAAGCTTTCTTT
.	.	TRBV18	15	TRBJ2-5	CASSPGVGHGETQYF	TGTGCCAGCTCACCAGGGGTTGGGCACGGGGAGACCCAGTACTTC
.	.	TRBV2	15	TRBJ2-4	CASSDPLKGENIQYF	TGTGCCAGCAGCGATCCCTTGAAAGGTGAAAACATTCAGTACTTC
.	TRBD2	TRBV11-2	16	TRBJ2-1	CASSPRVSGGYNEQFF	TGTGCCAGCAGCCCACGGGTTAGCGGGGGGTACAATGAGCAGTTCTTC
.	.	TRBV5-6	13	TRBJ2-7	CASSFYYVDEQYF	TGTGCCAGCAGCTTTTATTACGTCGACGAGCAGTACTTC
.	.	TRBV30	14	TRBJ2-7	CAWSVRGVEGEQYF	TGTGCCTGGAGTGTTAGGGGGGTTGAAGGCGAGCAGTACTTC
.	TRBD2	TRBV9	15	TRBJ2-7	CASSVDSGGAYEQYF	TGTGCCAGCAGCGTAGACAGCGGGGGGGCCTACGAGCAGTACTTC
.	.	TRBV6-5	16	TRBJ1-2	CASSYSLTAIYYGYTF	TGTGCCAGCAGTTACTCGTTAACAGCCATTTACTATGGCTACACCTTC
.	.	TRBV24-1	13	TRBJ2-7	CATQGVGSDEQYF	TGTGCCACACAGGGAGTCGGTAGCGACGAGCAGTACTTC
.	.	TRBV19	16	TRBJ2-3	CASSIAPVGARDTQYF	TGTGCCAGTAGTATAGCTCCCGTGGGGGCCCGGGATACGCAGTATTTT
.	.	TRBV11-2	11	TRBJ1-2	CASSSPGQIHF	TGTGCCAGCAGCTCCCCAGGCCAGATACACTTC